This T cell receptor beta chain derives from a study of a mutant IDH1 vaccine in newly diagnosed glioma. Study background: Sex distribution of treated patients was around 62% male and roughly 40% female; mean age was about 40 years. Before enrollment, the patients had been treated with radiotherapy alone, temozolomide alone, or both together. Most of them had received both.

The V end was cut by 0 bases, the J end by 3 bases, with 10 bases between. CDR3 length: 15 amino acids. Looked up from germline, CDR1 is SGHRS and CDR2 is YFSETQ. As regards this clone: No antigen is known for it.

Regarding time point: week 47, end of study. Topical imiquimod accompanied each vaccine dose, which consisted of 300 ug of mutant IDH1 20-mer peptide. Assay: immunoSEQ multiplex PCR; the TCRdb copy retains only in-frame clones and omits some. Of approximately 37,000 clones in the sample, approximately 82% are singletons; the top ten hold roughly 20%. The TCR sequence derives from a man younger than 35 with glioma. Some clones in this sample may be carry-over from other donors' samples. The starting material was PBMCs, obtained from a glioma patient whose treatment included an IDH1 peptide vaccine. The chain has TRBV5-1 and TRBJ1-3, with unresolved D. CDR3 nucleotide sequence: TGCGCCAGCAGCTTGGGGTCCTCGGGTGGAAACACCATATATTTT. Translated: CASSLGSSGGNTIYF.